A selection of T cell receptor beta chains follows, all from one sample in a study of CD4+ T cells in melanoma. TCRdb keeps only in-frame clones here, not all; method: immunoSEQ multiplex PCR. In the table there are some 21,000 clones, over 70% of which are singletons. Material for sequencing was cells from a culture (not recorded whether cultured in vitro). The receptors shown here come from a human donor with melanoma. CDR3s leave out the opening cysteine and the closing phenylalanine or tryptophan. Fields, in order: CDR3 length, J gene, V gene, CDR3 protein.

>14|TRBJ1-1|TRBV6-1
ASSDKGQVKNTEAF
>12|TRBJ2-7|TRBV6-1
ASSLQGGLYEQY
>10|TRBJ2-3|TRBV5-5
ASSRTADTQY
>14|TRBJ2-7|TRBV6-9
ATPTPGQGSSYEQY
>11|TRBJ2-5|TRBV2
ASKAEVKETQY
>16|TRBJ2-1|TRBV5-1
ASSFFLIPGGLSDEQF
>12|TRBJ1-2|TRBV9
ASSVFTASYGYT
>9|TRBJ1-2|TRBV7-9
ASSRDRAGT
>15|TRBJ1-6|TRBV7-2
ASSGRQGSSYNSPLH
>13|TRBJ1-4|TRBV2
ASKESATPGEKLF
>12|TRBJ2-7|TRBV5-1
ASSLLDSEPEQY
>13|TRBJ1-5|TRBV7-8
ASSTRQSNVQPQH
>15|TRBJ2-2|TRBV27
ASSDRDRGWATGELF
>12|TRBJ1-4|TRBV5-5
ASSLRFTWEKLF
>12|TRBJ2-3|TRBV7-8
ASSLQEDTDTQY
>14|TRBJ2-3|TRBV29-1
SVEGTMPLGTDTQY
>12|TRBJ1-2|TRBV9
ASRRTGQGEGYT
>11|TRBJ2-6|TRBV13
ASSRSGANVLT
>11|TRBJ1-1|TRBV5-4
ASSLDSVFGAF
>11|TRBJ1-2|TRBV5-4
ASSPDQNYGYT
>18|TRBJ2-2|TRBV5-1
ASSLALTRTGGRSTGELF
>13|TRBJ1-2|TRBV6-1
ASSVQAGGNYGYT